This T cell receptor (beta chain) is from a study of T cells in Graves' hyperthyroidism and ophthalmopathy. Those with hyperthyroidism were 18 to 65 years old, newly diagnosed, and ill for under 2 months. The source material, RNA transcripts, was used to amplify TCR beta CDR3 regions. The study used the HTBI primer set for a first-round RT-PCR of the TCR CDR3. TCRdb reprocessed the multiplex PCR reads via MiXCR and lists one record per CDR3 protein. This table holds more than 500,000 distinct CDR3 sequences, about 15% found once. This CDR3 has 16 amino acids. CDR1 is LGHDT, CDR2 YNNKEL, per germline (reference sequence). V dropped 4 bases and J dropped 5; count of bases not matched to a gene: 10. This clonotype has ten or more counts.

Sequencing used blood. The chain uses TRBV3-1 and TRBJ2-2; 7 bases are a match to TRBD2. This receptor was taken from a woman aged 40 to 50 with Graves' hyperthyroidism. This CDR3 reads CASSPGGLAVTGELFF. For the CDR3, the DNA is TGTGCCAGCAGCCCCGGAGGTCTAGCGGTGACCGGGGAGCTGTTTTTT.